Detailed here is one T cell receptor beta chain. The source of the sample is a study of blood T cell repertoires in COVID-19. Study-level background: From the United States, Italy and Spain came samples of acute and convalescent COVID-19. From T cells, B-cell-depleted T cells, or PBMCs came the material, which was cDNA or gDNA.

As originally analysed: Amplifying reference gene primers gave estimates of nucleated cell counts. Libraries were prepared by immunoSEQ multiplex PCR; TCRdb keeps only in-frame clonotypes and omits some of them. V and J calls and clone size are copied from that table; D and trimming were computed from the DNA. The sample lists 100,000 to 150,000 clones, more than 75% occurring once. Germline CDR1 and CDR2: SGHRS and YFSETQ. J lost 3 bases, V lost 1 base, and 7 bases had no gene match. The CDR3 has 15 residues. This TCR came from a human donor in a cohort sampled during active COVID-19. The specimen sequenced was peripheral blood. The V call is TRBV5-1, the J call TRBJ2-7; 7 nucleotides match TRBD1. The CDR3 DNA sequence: TGCGCCAGCAGCTTGCGGACAGGATTTAACTACGAGCAGTACTTC. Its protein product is CASSLRTGFNYEQYF. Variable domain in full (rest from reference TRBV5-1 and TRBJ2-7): KAGVTQTPRYLIKTRGQQVTLSCSPISGHRSVSWYQQTPGQGLQFLFEYFSETQRNKGNFPGRFSGRQFSNSRSEMNVSTLELGDSALYLCASSLRTGFNYEQYFGPGTRLTVT.